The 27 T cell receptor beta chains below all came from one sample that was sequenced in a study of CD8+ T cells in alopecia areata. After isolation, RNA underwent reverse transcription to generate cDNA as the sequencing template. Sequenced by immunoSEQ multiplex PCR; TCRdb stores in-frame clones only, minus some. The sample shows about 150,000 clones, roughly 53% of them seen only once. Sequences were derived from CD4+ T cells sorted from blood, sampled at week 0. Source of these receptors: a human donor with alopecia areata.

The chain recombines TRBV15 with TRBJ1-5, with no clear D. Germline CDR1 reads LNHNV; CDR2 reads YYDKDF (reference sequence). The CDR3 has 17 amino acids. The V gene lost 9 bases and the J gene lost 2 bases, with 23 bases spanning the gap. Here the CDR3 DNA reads TGTGCCACGGCGGCGCTGCTGGCCCCCCGCGGCAATCAGCCCCAGCATTTT. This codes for CATAALLAPRGNQPQHF.

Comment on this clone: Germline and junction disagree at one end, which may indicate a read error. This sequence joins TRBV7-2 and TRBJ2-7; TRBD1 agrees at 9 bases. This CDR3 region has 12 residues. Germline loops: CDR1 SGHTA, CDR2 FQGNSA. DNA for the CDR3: TGTGCCAGCAGCTTCTCCGGGACAGGGTTTAATTTC. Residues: CASSFSGTGFNF. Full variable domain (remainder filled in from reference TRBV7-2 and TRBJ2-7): GAGVSQSPSNKVTEKGKDVELRCDPISGHTALYWYRQSLGQGLEFLIYFQGNSAPDKSGLPSDRFSAERTGGSVSTLTIQRTQQEDSAVYLCASSFSGTGFNFGPGTRLTVT.

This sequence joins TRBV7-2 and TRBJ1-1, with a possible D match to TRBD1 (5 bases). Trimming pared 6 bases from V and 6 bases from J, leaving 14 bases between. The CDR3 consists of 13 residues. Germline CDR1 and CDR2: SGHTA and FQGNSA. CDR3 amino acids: CASSSLRVSEAFF. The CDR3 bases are TGTGCCAGCAGTTCTCTCAGGGTTTCTGAAGCTTTCTTT.

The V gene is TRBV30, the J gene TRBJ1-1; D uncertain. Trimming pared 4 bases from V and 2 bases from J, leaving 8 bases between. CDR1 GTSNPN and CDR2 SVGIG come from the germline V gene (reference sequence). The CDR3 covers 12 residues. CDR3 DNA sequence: TGTGCCTGGAAGCGGGAAAACACTGAAGCTTTCTTT. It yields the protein CAWKRENTEAFF.

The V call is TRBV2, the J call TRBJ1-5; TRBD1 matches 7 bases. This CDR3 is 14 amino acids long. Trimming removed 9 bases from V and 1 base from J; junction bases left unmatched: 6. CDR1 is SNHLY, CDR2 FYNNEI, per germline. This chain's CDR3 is CASKTGQSNQPQHF. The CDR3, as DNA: TGTGCCAGTAAGACGGGACAGAGCAATCAGCCCCAGCATTTT.

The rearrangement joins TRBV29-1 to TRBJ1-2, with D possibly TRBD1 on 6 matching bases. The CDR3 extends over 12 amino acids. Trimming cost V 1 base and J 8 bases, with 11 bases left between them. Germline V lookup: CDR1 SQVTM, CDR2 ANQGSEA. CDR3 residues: CSVEGTAMGYTF. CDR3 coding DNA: TGCAGCGTTGAAGGGACAGCCATGGGCTACACCTTC.

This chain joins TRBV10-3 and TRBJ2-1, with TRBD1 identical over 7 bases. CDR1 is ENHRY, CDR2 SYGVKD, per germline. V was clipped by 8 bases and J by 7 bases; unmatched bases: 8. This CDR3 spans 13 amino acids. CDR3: CAISQGDNNEQFF. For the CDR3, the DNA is TGTGCCATCTCCCAGGGGGATAATAATGAGCAGTTCTTC.

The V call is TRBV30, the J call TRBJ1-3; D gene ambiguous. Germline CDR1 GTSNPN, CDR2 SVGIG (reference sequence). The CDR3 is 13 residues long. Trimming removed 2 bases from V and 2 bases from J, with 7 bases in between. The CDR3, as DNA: TGTGCCTGGAGTATAGAAACTGGAAACACCATATATTTT. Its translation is CAWSIETGNTIYF.

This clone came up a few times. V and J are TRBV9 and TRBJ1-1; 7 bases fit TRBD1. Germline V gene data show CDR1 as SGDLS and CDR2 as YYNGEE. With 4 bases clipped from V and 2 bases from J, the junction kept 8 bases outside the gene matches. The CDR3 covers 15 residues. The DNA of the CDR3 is TGTGCCAGCAGCCCTGAGGGGGCGCTTAACACTGAAGCTTTCTTT. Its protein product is CASSPEGALNTEAFF.

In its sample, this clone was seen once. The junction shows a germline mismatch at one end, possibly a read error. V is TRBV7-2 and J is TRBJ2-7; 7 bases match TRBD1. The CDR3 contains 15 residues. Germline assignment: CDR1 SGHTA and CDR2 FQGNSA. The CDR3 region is CASSRGDRTKLEQYF. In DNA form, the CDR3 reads TGCGCCAGCAGCCGTGGGGACAGAACGAAGCTCGAGCAGTACTTC.

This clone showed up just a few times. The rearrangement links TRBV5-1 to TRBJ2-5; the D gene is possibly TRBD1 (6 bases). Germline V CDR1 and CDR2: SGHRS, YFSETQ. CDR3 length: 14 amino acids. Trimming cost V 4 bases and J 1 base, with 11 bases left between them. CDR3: CASSRGQPQETQYF. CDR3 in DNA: TGCGCCAGCAGCCGCGGACAGCCCCAAGAGACCCAGTACTTC.

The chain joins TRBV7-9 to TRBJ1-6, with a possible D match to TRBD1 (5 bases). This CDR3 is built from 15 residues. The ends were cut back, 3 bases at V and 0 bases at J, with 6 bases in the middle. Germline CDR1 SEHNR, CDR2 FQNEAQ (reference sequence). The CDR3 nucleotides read TGTGCCAGCAGCTTGGGGCTCTCCTATAATTCACCCCTCCACTTT. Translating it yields CASSLGLSYNSPLHF.

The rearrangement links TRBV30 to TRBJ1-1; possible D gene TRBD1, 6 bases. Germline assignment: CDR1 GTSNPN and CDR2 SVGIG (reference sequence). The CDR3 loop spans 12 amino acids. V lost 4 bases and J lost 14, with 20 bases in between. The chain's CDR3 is CAWTTIQGRNFF. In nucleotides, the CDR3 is TGTGCCTGGACCACGATTCAGGGGAGAAACTTCTTT.

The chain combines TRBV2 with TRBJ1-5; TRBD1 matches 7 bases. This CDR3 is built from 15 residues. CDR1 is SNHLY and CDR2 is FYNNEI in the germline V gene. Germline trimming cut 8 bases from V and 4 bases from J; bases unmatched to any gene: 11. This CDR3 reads CASAPGTAKNQPQHF. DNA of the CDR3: TGTGCCAGCGCCCCCGGGACAGCTAAGAATCAGCCCCAGCATTTT. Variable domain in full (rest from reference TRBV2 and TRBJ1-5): EPEVTQTPSHQVTQMGQEVILRCVPISNHLYFYWYRQILGQKVEFLVSFYNNEISEKSEIFDDQFSVERPDGSNFTLKIRSTKLEDSAMYFCASAPGTAKNQPQHFGDGTRLSIL.

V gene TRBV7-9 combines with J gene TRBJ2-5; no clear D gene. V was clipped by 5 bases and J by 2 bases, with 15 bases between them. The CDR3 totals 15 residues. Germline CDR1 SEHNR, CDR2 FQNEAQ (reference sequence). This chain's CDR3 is CASSPKRRVQETQYF. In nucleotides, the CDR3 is TGTGCCAGCAGCCCAAAACGAAGGGTTCAAGAGACCCAGTACTTC.

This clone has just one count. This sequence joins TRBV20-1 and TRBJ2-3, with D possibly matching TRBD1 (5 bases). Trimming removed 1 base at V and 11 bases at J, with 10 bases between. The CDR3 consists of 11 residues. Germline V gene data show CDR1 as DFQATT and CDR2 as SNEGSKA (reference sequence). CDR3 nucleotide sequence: TGCAGTGCTAGAGGCCGCCAGGGGCAGTATTTT. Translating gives CSARGRQGQYF.

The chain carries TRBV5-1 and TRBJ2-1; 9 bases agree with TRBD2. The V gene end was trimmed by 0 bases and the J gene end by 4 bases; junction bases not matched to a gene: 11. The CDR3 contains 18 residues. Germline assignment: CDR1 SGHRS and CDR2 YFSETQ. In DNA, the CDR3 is TGCGCCAGCAGCTTGGCAGTCCGGGGAGCGGGGGGATACAATGAGCAGTTCTTC. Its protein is CASSLAVRGAGGYNEQFF.

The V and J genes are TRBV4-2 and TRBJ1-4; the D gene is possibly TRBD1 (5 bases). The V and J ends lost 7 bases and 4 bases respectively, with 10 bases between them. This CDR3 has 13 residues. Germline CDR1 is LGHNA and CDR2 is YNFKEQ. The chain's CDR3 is CASKQALNEKLFF. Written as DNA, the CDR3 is TGTGCCAGCAAACAGGCCCTTAATGAAAAACTGTTTTTT.

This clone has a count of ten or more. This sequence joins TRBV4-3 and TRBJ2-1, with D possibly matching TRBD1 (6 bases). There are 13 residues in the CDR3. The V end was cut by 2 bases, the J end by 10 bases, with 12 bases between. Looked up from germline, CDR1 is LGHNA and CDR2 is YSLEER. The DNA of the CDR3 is TGCGCCAGCAGCCAATACAGGGCATCGGAGCAGTTCTTC. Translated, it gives CASSQYRASEQFF.

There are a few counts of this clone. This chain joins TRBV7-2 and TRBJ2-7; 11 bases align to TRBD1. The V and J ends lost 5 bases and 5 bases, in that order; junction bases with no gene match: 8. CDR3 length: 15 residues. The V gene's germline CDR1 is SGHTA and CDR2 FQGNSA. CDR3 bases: TGTGCCAGCAGCCGACCGGGACAGGGGGGAAACGAGCAGTACTTC. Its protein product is CASSRPGQGGNEQYF.

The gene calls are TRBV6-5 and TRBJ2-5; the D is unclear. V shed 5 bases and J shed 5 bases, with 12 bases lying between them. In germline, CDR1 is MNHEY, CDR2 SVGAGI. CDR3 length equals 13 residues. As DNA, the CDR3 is TGTGCCAGCAGTCCCCGCCCCCAGGAGACCCAGTACTTC. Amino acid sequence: CASSPRPQETQYF.

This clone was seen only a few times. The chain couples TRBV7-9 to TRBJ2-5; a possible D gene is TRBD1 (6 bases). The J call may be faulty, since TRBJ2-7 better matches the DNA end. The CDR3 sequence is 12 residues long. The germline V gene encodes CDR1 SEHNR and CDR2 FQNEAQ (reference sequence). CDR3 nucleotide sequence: TGTGCCAGCAGCTCCGAAGGGGGCGAGCAGTACTTC. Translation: CASSSEGGEQYF.

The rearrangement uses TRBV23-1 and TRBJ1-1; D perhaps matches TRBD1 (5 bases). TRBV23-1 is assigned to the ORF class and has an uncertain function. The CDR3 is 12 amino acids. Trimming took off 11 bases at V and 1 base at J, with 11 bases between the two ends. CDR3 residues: CARTGPNTEAFF. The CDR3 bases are TGCGCCCGCACAGGTCCGAACACTGAAGCTTTCTTT.

This chain's CDR3 is CASSQPGQGMTGYTF. Here the CDR3 DNA reads TGCGCCAGCAGCCAACCGGGACAGGGAATGACTGGCTACACCTTC. The genes are TRBV4-1 and TRBJ1-2; 9 bases are a match to TRBD1. Germline assignment: CDR1 MGHRA and CDR2 YSYEKL. With V trimmed by 2 bases and J by 7 bases, 8 bases remained unmatched. This CDR3 is built from 15 residues.

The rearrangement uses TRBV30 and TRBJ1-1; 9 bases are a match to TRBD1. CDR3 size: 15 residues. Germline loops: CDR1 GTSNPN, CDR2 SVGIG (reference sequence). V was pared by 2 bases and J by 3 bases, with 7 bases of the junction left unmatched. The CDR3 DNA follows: TGTGCCTGGAGTAGGACAGGGGCTTCGGACACTGAAGCTTTCTTT. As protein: CAWSRTGASDTEAFF.

CDR3 DNA sequence: TGTGCCAGTAGCAATCTCGGGTTGAACACTGAAGCTTTCTTT. This encodes CASSNLGLNTEAFF. The chain employs TRBV19 and TRBJ1-1; unclear D gene. The V and J ends lost 6 bases and 0 bases respectively, with 11 bases between them. There are 14 residues in the CDR3. Germline V gives CDR1 LNHDA, CDR2 SQIVND (reference sequence).

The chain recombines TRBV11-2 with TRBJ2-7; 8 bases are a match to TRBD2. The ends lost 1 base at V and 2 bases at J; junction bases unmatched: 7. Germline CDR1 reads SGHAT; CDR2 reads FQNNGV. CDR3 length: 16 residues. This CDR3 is CASSLVSTSGPYEQYF. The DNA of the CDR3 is TGTGCCAGCAGCTTAGTATCAACTAGCGGACCCTACGAGCAGTACTTC.